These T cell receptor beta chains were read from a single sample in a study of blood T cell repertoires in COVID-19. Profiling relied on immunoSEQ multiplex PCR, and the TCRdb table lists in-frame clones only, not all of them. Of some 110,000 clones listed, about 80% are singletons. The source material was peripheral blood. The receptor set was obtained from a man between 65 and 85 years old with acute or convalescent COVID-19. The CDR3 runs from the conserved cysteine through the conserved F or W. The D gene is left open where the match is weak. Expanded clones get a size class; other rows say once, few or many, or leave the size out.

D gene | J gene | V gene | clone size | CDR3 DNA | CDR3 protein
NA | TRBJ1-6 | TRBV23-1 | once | TGCGCCACCCGACAGAGAAATAATTCACCCCTCCACTTT | CATRQRNNSPLHF
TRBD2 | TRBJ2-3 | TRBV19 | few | TGTGCCAGTAGTATCGCCTCGGGCGGGAGGTCAGATACGCAGTATTTT | CASSIASGGRSDTQYF
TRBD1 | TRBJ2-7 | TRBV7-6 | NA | TGTGCCAGCAGCCCGGGGGACAGGGAAGGCGAGCAGTACTTC | CASSPGDREGEQYF
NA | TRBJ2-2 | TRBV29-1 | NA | TGCAGCGTTGTTTGGGCATCTTTTGCCGGGGAGCTGTTTTTT | CSVVWASFAGELFF
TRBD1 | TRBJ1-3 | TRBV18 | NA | TGTGCCAGTTTGCGAGAGGGGGCCTCTGGAAACACCATATATTTT | CASLREGASGNTIYF
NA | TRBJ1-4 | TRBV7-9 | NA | TGTGCCAGCAGCTTACTGCTCGGGTCAATAACTAATGAAAAACTGTTTTTT | CASSLLLGSITNEKLFF
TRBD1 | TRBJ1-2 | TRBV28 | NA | TGTGCCAGCAGTCCTGCGACAGGGGGGTTGGGCTATGGCTACACCTTC | CASSPATGGLGYGYTF
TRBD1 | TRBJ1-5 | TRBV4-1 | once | TGCGCCAGCAGCCAGTGGACAGGGGGCCTTCAGCCCCAGCATTTT | CASSQWTGGLQPQHF
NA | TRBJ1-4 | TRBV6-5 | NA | TGTGCCAGCAGTTCCCAGAATAATGAAAAACTGTTTTTT | CASSSQNNEKLFF
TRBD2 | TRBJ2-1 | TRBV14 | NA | TGTGCCAGCAGCCAAGGTCTAGCGGGTTACAATGAGCAGTTCTTC | CASSQGLAGYNEQFF
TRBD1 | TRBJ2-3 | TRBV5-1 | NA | TGCGCCAGCAGCATACAGGGGTTCGACACAGATACGCAGTATTTT | CASSIQGFDTDTQYF
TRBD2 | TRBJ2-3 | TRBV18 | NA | TGTGCCAGCTCACCATTCCTAGCGGGGGGGGCTAGCACAGATACGCAGTATTTT | CASSPFLAGGASTDTQYF
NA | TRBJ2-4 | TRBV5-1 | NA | TGCGCCAGCAGCACGGGACTAGCCAAAAACATTCAGTACTTC | CASSTGLAKNIQYF
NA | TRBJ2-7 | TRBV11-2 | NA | TGTGCCAGCAGCTTTTCGGGGGACCACCCCTACGAGCAGTACTTC | CASSFSGDHPYEQYF
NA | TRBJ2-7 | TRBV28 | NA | TGTGCCAGCAGTGGGTGGGGAATGGGGGCGCGAAACGAGCAGTACTTC | CASSGWGMGARNEQYF
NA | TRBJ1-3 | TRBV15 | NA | TGTGCCACCAGCAGAACGACAAGCTCTGGAAACACCATATATTTT | CATSRTTSSGNTIYF
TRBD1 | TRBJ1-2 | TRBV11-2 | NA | TGTGCCAGAGAGACAGGGATTAACTATGGCTACACCTTC | CARETGINYGYTF
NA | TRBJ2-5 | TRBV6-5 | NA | TGTGCCAGCAGTTACTCGCCCAGACTGGCCGGGGAGACCCAGTACTTC | CASSYSPRLAGETQYF
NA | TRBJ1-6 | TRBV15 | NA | TGTGCCACCAGCAGCTCTCAGGGTCCCTATAATTCACCCCTCCACTTT | CATSSSQGPYNSPLHF
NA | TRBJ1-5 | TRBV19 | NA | TGTGCCAGTAGTCCAGGGAATTCACAGCCCCAGCATTTT | CASSPGNSQPQHF
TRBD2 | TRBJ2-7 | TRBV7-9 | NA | TGTGCCAGCAGCTCCCGGGGGGGATCCTACGAGCAGTACTTC | CASSSRGGSYEQYF
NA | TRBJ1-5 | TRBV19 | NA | TGTGCCACCCACCAGGGACTGTGGGATCAGCCCCAGCATTTT | CATHQGLWDQPQHF
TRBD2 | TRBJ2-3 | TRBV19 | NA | TGTGCCAGTAGTCACCCTAGCGGGGGCACAGATACGCAGTATTTT | CASSHPSGGTDTQYF
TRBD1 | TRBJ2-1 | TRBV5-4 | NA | TGTGCCAGCAGCCGAGGGGGCTTTAGCTCCTACAATGAGCAGTTCTTC | CASSRGGFSSYNEQFF
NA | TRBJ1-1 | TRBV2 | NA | TGTGCCAGCAGTGAATTTTCGGGGACTGAAGCTTTCTTT | CASSEFSGTEAFF
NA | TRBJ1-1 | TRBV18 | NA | TGTGCCAGCTCACCACCCGGTGAGGGCCAGGTCGGTGAAGCTTTCTTT | CASSPPGEGQVGEAFF
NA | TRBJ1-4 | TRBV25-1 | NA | TGTGCCAGCAGTCTAATAGGCGCCGGGGAAAAACTGTTTTTT | CASSLIGAGEKLFF
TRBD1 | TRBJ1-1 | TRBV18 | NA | TGTGCCAGCTCAACCGGACAGGGGTCACTGAACACTGAAGCTTTCTTT | CASSTGQGSLNTEAFF
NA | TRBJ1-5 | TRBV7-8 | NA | TGTGCCAGCAGCTTAGTCTTTGGACAGCATAGCAATCAGCCCCAGCATTTT | CASSLVFGQHSNQPQHF
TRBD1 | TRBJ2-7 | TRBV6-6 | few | TGTGCCAGCAGTCCTAATACCGGGACAGCCTCATACGAGCAGTACTTC | CASSPNTGTASYEQYF
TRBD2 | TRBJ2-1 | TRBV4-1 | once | TGCGCCAGCAGCCAAGGGGGGGGACTAGCGGGAGATTACTACAATGAGCAGTTCTTC | CASSQGGGLAGDYYNEQFF
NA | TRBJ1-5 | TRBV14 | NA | TGTGCCAGCAGCCAAGAAAAGTCAGTTTTAAGCAATCAGCCCCAGCATTTT | CASSQEKSVLSNQPQHF
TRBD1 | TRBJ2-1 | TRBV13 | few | TGTGCCAGCAGCTTCCTAATAACTTTGGGACAGCCCCGAGCCCACAATGAGCAGTTCTTC | CASSFLITLGQPRAHNEQFF
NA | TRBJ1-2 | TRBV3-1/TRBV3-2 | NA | TGTGCCAGCAGCCACAACAGGGTTACCTATGGCTACACCTTC | CASSHNRVTYGYTF
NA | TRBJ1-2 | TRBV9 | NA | TGTGCCAGCAGCGTAGGGCAGGGAAACATCAACTATGGCTACACCTTC | CASSVGQGNINYGYTF
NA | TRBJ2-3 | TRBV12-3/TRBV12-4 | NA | TGTGCCAGCAGTCCCAGGGGAGATACGCAGTATTTT | CASSPRGDTQYF
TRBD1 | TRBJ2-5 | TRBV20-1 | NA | TGCAGTGCTAGTGAAATCGGGACAGCAGAGACCCAGTACTTC | CSASEIGTAETQYF
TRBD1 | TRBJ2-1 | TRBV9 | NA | TGTGCCAGCAGCATGGGGACAGGGTATCGCTACAATGAGCAGTTCTTC | CASSMGTGYRYNEQFF